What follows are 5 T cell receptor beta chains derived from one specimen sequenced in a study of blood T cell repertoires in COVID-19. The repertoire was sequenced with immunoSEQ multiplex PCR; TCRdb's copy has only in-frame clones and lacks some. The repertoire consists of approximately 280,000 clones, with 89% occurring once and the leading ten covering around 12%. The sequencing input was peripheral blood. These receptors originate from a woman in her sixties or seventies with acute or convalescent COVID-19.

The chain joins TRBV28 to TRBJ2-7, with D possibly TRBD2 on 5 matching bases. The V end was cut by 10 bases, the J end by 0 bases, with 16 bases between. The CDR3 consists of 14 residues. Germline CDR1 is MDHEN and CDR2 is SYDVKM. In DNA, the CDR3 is TGTGCCACCCACGGGGTAGCGAGCTCCTACGAGCAGTACTTC. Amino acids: CATHGVASSYEQYF.

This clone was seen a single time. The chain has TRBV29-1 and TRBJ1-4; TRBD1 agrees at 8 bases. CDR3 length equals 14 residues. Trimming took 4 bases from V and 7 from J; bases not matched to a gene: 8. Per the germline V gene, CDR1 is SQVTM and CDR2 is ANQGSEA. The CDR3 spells CSVGQGSGGEKLFF. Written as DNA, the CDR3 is TGCAGCGTTGGACAGGGGTCGGGGGGTGAAAAACTGTTTTTT.

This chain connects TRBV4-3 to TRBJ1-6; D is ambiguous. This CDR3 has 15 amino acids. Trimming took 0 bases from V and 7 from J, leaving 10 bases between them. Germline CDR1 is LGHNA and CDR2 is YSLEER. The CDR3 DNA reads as TGCGCCAGCAGCCAAGAACAGTTCCTAAATTCACCCCTCCACTTT. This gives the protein CASSQEQFLNSPLHF.

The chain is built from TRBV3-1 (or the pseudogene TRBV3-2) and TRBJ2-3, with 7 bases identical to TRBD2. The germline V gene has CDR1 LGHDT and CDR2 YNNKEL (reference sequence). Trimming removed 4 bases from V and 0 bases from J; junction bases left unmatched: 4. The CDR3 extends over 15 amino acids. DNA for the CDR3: TGTGCCAGCAGCCGTTGGCGGGGGAGCACAGATACGCAGTATTTT. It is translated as CASSRWRGSTDTQYF.

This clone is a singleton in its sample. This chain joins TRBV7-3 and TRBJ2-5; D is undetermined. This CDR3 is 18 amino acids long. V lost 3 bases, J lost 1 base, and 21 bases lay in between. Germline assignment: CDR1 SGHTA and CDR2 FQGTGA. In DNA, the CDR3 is TGTGCCAGCAGCTTTGGTGGAAAGACAATTGTGTTCCAAGAGACCCAGTACTTC. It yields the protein CASSFGGKTIVFQETQYF.